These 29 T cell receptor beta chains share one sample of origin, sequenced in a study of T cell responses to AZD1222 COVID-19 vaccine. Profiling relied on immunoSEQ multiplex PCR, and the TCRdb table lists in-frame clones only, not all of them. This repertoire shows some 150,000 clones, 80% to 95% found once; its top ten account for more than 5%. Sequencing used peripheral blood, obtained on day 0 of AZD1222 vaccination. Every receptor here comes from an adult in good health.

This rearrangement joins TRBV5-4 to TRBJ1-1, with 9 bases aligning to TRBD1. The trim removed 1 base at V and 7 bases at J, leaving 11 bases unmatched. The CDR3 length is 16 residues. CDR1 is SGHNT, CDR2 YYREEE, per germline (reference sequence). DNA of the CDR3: TGTGCCAGCAGCTTGTTGGGACAGGGATATTCGGATGAAGCTTTCTTT. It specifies CASSLLGQGYSDEAFF. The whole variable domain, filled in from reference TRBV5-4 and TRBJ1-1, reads ETGVTQSPTHLIKTRGQQVTLRCSSQSGHNTVSWYQQALGQGPQFIFQYYREEENGRGNFPPRFSGLQFPNYSSELNVNALELDDSALYLCASSLLGQGYSDEAFFGQGTRLTVV.

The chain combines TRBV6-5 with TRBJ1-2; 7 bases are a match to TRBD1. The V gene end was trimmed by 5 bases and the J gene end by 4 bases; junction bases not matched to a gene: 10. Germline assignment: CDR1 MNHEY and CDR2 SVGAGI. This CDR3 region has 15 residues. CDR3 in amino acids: CASSNRDSGSYGYTF. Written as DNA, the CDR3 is TGTGCCAGCAGTAACCGGGACAGTGGGAGCTATGGCTACACCTTC.

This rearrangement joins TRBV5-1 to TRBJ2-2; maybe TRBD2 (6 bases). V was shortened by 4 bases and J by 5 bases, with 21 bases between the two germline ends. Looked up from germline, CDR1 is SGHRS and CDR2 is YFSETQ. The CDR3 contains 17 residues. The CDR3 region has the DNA TGCGCCAGCAGCCCCTTCGGAGGGGTGCGCGGTACCGGGGAGCTGTTTTTT. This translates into CASSPFGGVRGTGELFF.

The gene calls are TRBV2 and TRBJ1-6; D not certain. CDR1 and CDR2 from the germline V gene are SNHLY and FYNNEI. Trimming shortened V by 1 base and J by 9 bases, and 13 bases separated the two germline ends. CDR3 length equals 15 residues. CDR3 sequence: CASSEEALYISPLHF. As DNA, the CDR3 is TGTGCCAGCAGTGAAGAGGCGCTGTACATTTCACCCCTCCACTTT.

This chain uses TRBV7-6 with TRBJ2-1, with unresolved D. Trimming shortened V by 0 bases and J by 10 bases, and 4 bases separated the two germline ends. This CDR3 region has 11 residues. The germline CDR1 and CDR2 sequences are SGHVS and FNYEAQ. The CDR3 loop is CASSLAGEQFF. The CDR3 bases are TGTGCCAGCAGCTTAGCTGGCGAGCAGTTCTTC.

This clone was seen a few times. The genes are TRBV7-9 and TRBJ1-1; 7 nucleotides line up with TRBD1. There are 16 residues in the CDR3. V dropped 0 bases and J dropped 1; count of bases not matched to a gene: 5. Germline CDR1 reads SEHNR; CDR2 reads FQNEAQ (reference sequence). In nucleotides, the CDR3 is TGTGCCAGCAGCTTAGCCCGACAGGGAACGAACACTGAAGCTTTCTTT. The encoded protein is CASSLARQGTNTEAFF.

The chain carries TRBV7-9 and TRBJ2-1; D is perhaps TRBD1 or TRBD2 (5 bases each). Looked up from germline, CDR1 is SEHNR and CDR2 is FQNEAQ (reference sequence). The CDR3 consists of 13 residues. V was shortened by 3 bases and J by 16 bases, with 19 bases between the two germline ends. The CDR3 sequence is CASSFYPGRGIFF. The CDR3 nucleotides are TGTGCCAGCAGCTTCTATCCGGGACGAGGGATTTTCTTC.

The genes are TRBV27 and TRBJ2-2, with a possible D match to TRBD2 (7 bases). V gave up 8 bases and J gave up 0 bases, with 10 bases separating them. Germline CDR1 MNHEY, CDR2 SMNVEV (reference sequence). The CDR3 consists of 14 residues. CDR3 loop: CASGGGTNTGELFF. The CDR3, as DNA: TGTGCCAGCGGGGGGGGCACGAACACCGGGGAGCTGTTTTTT.

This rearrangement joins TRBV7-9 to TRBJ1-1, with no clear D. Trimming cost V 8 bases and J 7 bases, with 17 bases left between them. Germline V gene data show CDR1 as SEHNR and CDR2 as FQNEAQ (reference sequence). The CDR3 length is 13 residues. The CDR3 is CASGLREGNEAFF. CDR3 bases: TGTGCCAGCGGCCTTAGGGAAGGGAATGAAGCTTTCTTT.

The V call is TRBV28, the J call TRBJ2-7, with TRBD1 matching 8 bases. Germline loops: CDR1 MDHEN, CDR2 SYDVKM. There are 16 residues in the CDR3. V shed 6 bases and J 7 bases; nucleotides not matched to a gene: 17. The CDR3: CASRNLGTGPLREQYF. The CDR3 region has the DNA TGTGCCAGCAGAAACCTCGGGACAGGCCCCCTGAGAGAGCAGTACTTC.

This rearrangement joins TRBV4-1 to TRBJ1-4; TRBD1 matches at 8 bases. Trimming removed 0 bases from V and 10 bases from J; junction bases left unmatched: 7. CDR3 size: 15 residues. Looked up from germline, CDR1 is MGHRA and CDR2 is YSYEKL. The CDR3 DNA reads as TGCGCCAGCAGCCAAGAAACAGGGGGGGTAGGAAAACTGTTTTTT. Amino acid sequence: CASSQETGGVGKLFF.

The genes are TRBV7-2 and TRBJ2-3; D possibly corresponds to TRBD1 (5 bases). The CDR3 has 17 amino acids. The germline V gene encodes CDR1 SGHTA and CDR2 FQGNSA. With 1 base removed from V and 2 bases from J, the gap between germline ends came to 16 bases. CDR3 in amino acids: CASSLGGRATLTDTQYF. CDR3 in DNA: TGTGCCAGCAGCTTAGGGGGCAGGGCCACACTCACAGATACGCAGTATTTT.

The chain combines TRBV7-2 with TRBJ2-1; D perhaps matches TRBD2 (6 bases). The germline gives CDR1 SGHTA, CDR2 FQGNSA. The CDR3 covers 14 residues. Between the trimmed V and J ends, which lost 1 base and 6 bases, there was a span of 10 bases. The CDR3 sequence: CASSLGTSPNEQFF. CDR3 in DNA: TGTGCCAGCAGCTTAGGAACTAGCCCCAATGAGCAGTTCTTC. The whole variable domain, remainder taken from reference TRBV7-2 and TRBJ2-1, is GAGVSQSPSNKVTEKGKDVELRCDPISGHTALYWYRQSLGQGLEFLIYFQGNSAPDKSGLPSDRFSAERTGGSVSTLTIQRTQQEDSAVYLCASSLGTSPNEQFFGPGTRLTVL.

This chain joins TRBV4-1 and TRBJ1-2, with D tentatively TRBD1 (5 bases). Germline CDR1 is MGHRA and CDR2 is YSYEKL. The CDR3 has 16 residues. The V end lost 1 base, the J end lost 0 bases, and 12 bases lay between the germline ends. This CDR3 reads CASSQVLTETNYGYTF. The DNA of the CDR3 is TGCGCCAGCAGCCAAGTGTTGACAGAAACTAACTATGGCTACACCTTC.

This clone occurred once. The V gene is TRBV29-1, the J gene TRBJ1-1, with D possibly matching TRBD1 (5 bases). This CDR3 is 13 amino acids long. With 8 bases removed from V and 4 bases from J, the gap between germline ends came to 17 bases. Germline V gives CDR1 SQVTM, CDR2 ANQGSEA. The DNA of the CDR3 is TGCAGCATCCGGGAGGGAGGGACCACTGAAGCTTTCTTT. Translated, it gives CSIREGGTTEAFF.

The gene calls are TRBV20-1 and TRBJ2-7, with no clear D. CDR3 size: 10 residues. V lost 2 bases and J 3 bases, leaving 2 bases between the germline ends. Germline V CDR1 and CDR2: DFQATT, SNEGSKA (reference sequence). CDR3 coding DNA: TGCAGTGCTAGAAACTACGAGCAGTACTTC. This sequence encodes CSARNYEQYF.

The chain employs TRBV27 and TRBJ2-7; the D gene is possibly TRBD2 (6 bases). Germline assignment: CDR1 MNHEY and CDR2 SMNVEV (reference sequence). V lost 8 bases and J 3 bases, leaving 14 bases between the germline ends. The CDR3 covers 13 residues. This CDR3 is CASRRESGYEQYF. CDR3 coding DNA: TGTGCCAGCCGACGGGAGTCTGGCTACGAGCAGTACTTC.

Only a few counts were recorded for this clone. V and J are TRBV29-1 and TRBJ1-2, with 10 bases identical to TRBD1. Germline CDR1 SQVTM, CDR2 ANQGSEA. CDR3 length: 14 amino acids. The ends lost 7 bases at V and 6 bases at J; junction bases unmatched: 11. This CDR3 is CSARSTGTGDGYTF. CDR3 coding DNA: TGCAGCGCCCGCTCTACCGGGACAGGGGATGGCTACACCTTC.

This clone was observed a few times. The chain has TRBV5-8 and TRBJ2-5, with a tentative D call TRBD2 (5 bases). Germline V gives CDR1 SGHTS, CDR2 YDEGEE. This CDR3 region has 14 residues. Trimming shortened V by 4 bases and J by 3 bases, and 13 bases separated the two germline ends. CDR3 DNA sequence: TGTGCCAGCAGCCGCTCTACAGCGGAAGAGACCCAGTACTTC. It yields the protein CASSRSTAEETQYF.

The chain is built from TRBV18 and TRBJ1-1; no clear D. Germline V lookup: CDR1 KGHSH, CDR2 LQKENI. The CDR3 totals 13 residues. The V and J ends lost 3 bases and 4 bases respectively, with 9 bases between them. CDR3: CASSPTVGTEAFF. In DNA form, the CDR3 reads TGTGCCAGCTCACCCACTGTGGGCACTGAAGCTTTCTTT.

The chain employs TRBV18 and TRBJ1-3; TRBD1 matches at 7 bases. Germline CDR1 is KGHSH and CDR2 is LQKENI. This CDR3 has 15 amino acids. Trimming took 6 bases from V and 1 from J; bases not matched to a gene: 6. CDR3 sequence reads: CASSPTTGSGNTIYF. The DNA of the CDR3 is TGTGCCAGCTCCCCGACGACAGGGTCTGGAAACACCATATATTTT.

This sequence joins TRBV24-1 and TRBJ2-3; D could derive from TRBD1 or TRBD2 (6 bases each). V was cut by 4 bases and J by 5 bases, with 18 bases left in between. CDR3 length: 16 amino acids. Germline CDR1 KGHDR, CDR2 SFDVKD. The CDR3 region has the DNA TGTGCCACCAGTGAAACTAGCTTTAAGACAGGAGATACGCAGTATTTT. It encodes CATSETSFKTGDTQYF.

CDR3 region: CASGNPDRPLKNTEAFF. CDR3 in DNA: TGTGCCAGCGGAAATCCGGACAGGCCCTTGAAGAACACTGAAGCTTTCTTT. The chain links TRBV28 to TRBJ1-1; 7 bases are shared with TRBD1. The CDR3 length is 17 residues. Germline V gene data show CDR1 as MDHEN and CDR2 as SYDVKM. The V segment lost 8 bases and the J segment 1 base; nucleotides outside the gene matches: 16.

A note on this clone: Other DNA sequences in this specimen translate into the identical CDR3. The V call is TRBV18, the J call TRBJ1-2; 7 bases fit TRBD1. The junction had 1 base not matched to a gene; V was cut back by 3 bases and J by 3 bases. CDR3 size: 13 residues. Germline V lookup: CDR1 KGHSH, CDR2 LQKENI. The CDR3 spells CASSPDRDYGYTF. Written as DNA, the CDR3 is TGTGCCAGCTCACCCGACAGGGACTATGGCTACACCTTC.

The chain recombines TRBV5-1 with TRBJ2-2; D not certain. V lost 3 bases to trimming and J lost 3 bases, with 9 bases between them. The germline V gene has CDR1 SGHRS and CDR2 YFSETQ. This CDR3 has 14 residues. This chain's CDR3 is CASSSGPDTGELFF. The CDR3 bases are TGCGCCAGCAGCTCCGGCCCCGACACCGGGGAGCTGTTTTTT.

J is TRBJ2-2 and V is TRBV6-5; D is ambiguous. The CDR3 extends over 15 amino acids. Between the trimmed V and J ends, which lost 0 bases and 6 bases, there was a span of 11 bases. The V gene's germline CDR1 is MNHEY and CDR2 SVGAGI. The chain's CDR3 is CASSYSVLLAGELFF. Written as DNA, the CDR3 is TGTGCCAGCAGTTACTCTGTCCTACTTGCCGGGGAGCTGTTTTTT.

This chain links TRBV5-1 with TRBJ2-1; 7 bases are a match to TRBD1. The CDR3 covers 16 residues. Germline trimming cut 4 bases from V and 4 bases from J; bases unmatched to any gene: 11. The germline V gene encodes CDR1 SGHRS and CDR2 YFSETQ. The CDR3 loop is CASSLRQGERYNEQFF. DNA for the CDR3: TGCGCCAGCAGCCTAAGACAGGGAGAGAGGTACAATGAGCAGTTCTTC.

Here the CDR3 reads CASSLQPGQGDYEQYF. In DNA, the CDR3 is TGTGCCAGCAGCTTGCAGCCGGGACAGGGCGACTACGAGCAGTACTTC. V gene TRBV5-4 combines with J gene TRBJ2-7; 9 bases agree with TRBD1. CDR3 length equals 16 residues. V gave up 1 base and J gave up 3 bases; unmatched junction bases: 8. The V gene's germline CDR1 is SGHNT and CDR2 YYREEE (reference sequence).

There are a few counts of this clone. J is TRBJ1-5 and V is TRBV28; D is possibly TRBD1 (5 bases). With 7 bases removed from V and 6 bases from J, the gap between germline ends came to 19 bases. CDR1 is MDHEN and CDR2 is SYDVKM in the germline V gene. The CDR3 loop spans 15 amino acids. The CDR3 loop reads CASTRAGRSGQPQHF. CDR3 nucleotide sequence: TGTGCCAGCACCCGAGCAGGGCGATCGGGTCAGCCCCAGCATTTT.